This T cell receptor beta chain was sequenced during a study of CD8+ T cells in alopecia areata. The sequencing template was cDNA reverse transcribed from extracted RNA. Assay used: immunoSEQ multiplex PCR; TCRdb lists only in-frame clones, some missing. The profile covers about 110,000 clones, with around 84% appearing a single time and 24% taken by the ten largest. The treatment here: oral pan-JAK inhibitor, 5-10 mg twice daily. The sequences come from CD8+ T cells sorted from blood, collected at week 24, from a patient treated with tofacitinib. The origin of this receptor is a human donor with alopecia areata.

DNA for the CDR3: TGTGCCAGCAGCTTAGGACATAATATTTATGGCTACACCTTC. Amino acids: CASSLGHNIYGYTF. The V and J genes are TRBV7-2 and TRBJ1-2; D is ambiguous. The germline V and J ends were trimmed by 1 base and 5 bases, with 11 bases remaining between them. This CDR3 has 14 residues. Germline loops: CDR1 SGHTA, CDR2 FQGNSA.